This T cell receptor beta chain was recorded in a study of cytomegalovirus exposure and HLA in healthy donors (dated by TCRdb to about 2017). Regarding the complete study: The 500 to 800 repertoires of the first cohort and the 120 validation repertoires were produced on the same platform, according to a later analysis. The aim of the study was to test whether cataloging public T cell receptors could identify signatures of past pathogen exposure. In addition to the first cohort of 500 to 850 subjects, a separate validation cohort of 120 different subjects was used. To predict cytomegalovirus infection status, the study brought together high-throughput TCR immunosequencing, statistical association of individual TCRs with disease status, and machine learning.

In the case of this clone: What this receptor recognizes is not known. Per-base quality was not reported, and no clone a single base away is much larger than it.

Library prep was done by the immunoSEQ multiplex PCR assay. The study's processing was this. A statistical classification framework was built to diagnose cytomegalovirus status from the catalog of TCR beta chain sequences. The table was pulled from immuneACCESS by TCRdb, which kept in-frame rearrangements only. Such tables lose some clones; where checked, under half of the loss comes from unresolved V genes, and the rest has no known cause. V and J calls and clone size are copied from that table; D and trimming were computed from the DNA. The sample profile shows more than 300,000 clones; about nine tenths of them were found once. The top ten clonotypes cover around 0.8% of the sample. The full study reports these points: The study gave a list of around 170 TCR beta chains associated with cytomegalovirus. Across donors, most TCR sequences were observed very rarely, whereas some public TCRs were present in many individuals. Cytomegalovirus status was reported to be diagnosed by the classifier with high specificity and sensitivity in both the original and validation cohorts. A later analysis had no HLA typing for the validation cohort, so co-occurrence there was scored across all 130 or so repertoires. The authors suggested that the approach could potentially be extended to other disease states and immunological phenotypes. A few of the identified cytomegalovirus-associated TCR beta chains were confirmed in vitro to be specific for cytomegalovirus antigens. In a later analysis, TCRs clustered in the first cohort were found to also tend to co-occur in the approximately 120 validation repertoires, with roughly 93% of cluster scores above 0.

V lost 5 bases and J lost 1 base, and the count of bases not matched to a germline gene is 3. The CDR3 runs 18 amino acids, cysteine and phenylalanine included. Only CDR3 DNA remains: 54 bases, in frame from the first base. From the germline V gene, CDR1 is SGHAT and CDR2 is FQNNGV. Separate from the approximately 670-subject first cohort, the validation cohort of roughly 120 subjects was the group to which the donors belonged. The receptor was derived from a woman younger than 35 in good health and CMV-seronegative. This chain is built from TRBV11-2 and TRBJ2-6, with 15 junctional bases fitting TRBD2. Material: PBMCs. The CDR3 reads as follows: CASSLGTSGGSGANVLTF. The nucleotides read TGTGCCAGCAGCCTCGGGACTAGCGGGGGGTCTGGGGCCAACGTCCTGACTTTC. The entire variable domain, with the stretches around the CDR3 drawn from the reference TRBV11-2 and TRBJ2-6 proteins, is EAGVAQSPRYKIIEKRQSVAFWCNPISGHATLYWYQQILGQGPKLLIQFQNNGVVDDSQLPKDRFSAERLKGVDSTLKIQPAKLEDSAVYLCASSLGTSGGSGANVLTFGAGSRLTVL.